The clone carrying this T cell receptor beta chain was counted many times. The sample belongs to a study of T cells in Graves' hyperthyroidism and ophthalmopathy. V was cut by 5 bases and J by 4 bases, with 12 bases left in between. This CDR3 contains 12 residues. CDR1 and CDR2 from the germline V gene are DFQATT and SNEGSKA (reference sequence). Regions amplified from RNA transcripts were the TCR beta CDR3 regions. First-round RT-PCR targeting the TCR CDR3 was performed with the HTBI primer set. From the multiplex PCR reads, TCRdb called clonotypes with MiXCR, one entry per CDR3 protein. The sample lists about 99,000 distinct CDR3 sequences; roughly 47% were seen once.

Sequencing used blood. The source of this sequence is a man aged 40-49 years with Graves' hyperthyroidism. The chain uses TRBV20-1 and TRBJ2-7; D perhaps matches TRBD2 (6 bases). CDR3 sequence (DNA): TGCAGTGCTGGAGGGACCCTTTACGAGCAGTACTTC. Translation: CSAGGTLYEQYF.